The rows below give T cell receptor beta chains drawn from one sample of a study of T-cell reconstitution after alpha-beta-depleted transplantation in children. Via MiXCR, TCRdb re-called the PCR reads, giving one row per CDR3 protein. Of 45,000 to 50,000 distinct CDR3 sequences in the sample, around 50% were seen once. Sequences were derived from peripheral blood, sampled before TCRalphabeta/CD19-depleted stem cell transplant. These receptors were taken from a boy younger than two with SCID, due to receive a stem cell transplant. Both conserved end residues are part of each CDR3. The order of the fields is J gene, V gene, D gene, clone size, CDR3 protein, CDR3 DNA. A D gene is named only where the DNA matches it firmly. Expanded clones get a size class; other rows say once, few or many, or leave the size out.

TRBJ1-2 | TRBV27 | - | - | CASSFRAANYGYTF | TGTGCCAGCAGTTTCCGGGCAGCTAACTATGGCTACACCTTC
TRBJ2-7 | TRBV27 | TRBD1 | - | CASSFAGTGDYEQYF | TGTGCCAGCAGTTTCGCCGGGACAGGGGACTACGAGCAGTACTTC
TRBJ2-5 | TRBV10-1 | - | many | CASSERRRGCQETQYF | TGCGCCAGCAGTGAGAGGCGTCGGGGGTGCCAAGAGACCCAGTACTTC
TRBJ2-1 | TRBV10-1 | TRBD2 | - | CASSRAGGGNEQFF | TGCGCCAGCAGTCGGGCTGGCGGGGGCAATGAGCAGTTCTTC
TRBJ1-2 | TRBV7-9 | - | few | CASSPTTGLYGYTF | TGTGCCAGCAGTCCCACGACGGGGCTCTATGGCTACACCTTC
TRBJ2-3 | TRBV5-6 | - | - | CASSFGTGTDTQYF | TGTGCCAGCAGCTTCGGGACGGGCACAGATACGCAGTATTTT
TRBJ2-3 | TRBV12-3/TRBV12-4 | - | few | CASTTTGDTDTQYF | TGTGCCAGCACTACCACTGGAGATACAGATACGCAGTATTTT
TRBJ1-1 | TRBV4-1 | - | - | CASSQVEQERFF | TGCGCCAGCAGCCAAGTCGAACAGGAGCGGTTCTTT
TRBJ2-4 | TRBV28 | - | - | CASGAGGPLKNIQYF | TGTGCCAGCGGGGCCGGGGGACCTCTCAAAAACATTCAGTACTTC
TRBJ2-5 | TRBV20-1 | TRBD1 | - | CSATHGTGEWETQYF | TGCAGTGCCACACACGGGACAGGGGAATGGGAGACCCAGTACTTC
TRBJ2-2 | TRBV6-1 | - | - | CASSGDQEAGELFF | TGTGCCAGCAGTGGAGATCAAGAAGCCGGGGAGCTGTTTTTT
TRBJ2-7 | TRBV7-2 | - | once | CASSLVLGVRFEQYF | TGTGCCAGCAGCTTAGTTTTGGGGGTACGGTTCGAGCAGTACTTC
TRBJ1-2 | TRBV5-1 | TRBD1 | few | CASRQGQGTSNYGYTF | TGCGCCAGCCGGCAGGGACAGGGAACCTCTAACTATGGCTACACCTTC
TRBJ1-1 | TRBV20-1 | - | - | CSAWLGNTEAFF | TGCAGTGCTTGGTTGGGGAACACTGAAGCTTTCTTT
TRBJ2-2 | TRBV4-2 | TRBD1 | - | CASSPGQANTGELFF | TGTGCCAGCAGCCCCGGACAGGCGAACACCGGGGAGCTGTTTTTT
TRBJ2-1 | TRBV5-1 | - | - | CASSTSNYYYYNEQFF | TGCGCCAGCAGCACCTCAAACTACTACTACTACAATGAGCAGTTCTTC
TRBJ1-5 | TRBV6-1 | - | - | CASTVAASNQPQHF | TGTGCCAGCACTGTGGCCGCGAGCAATCAGCCCCAGCATTTT
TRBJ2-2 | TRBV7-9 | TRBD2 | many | CASSWTSGGAGGTGELFF | TGTGCCAGCAGCTGGACTAGCGGGGGGGCAGGTGGCACCGGGGAGCTGTTTTTT
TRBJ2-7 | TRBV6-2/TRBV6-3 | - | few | CASSYASPARAYEQYF | TGTGCCAGCAGTTACGCAAGCCCCGCTAGGGCCTACGAGCAGTACTTC
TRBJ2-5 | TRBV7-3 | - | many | CASSLGGRGEETQYF | TGTGCCAGCAGCTTAGGGGGCAGGGGCGAAGAGACCCAGTACTTC
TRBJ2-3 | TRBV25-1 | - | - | CASRSQADTQYF | TGTGCCAGCAGAAGTCAGGCAGATACGCAGTATTTT
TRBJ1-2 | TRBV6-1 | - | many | CASSYTSYGYTF | TGTGCCAGCAGTTATACCAGCTATGGCTACACCTTC
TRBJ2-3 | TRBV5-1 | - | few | CASSSGRDTITDTQYF | TGCGCCAGCAGCTCGGGCCGGGACACGATCACAGATACGCAGTATTTT
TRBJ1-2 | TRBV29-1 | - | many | CSVDLPPGDGYTF | TGCAGCGTTGATCTCCCCCCGGGGGACGGCTACACCTTC
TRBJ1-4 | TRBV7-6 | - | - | CASSPLAGTGGEKLFF | TGTGCCAGCAGCCCCCTGGCCGGGACCGGGGGCGAAAAACTGTTTTTT
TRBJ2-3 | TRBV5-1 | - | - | CASSLGGRNTDTQYF | TGCGCCAGCAGCTTGGGGGGGCGCAACACAGATACGCAGTATTTT
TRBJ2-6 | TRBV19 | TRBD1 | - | CASGQETSGANVLTF | TGTGCCAGCGGACAGGAAACCTCTGGGGCCAACGTCCTGACTTTC
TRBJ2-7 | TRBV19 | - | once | CATTQGGSYEQYF | TGTGCCACCACCCAGGGGGGATCCTACGAGCAGTACTTC
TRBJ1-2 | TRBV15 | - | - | CATSRGDGGYGYTF | TGTGCCACCAGCAGAGGGGATGGAGGATATGGCTACACCTTC
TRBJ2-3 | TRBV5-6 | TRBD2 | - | CASSLGSGGLTDTQYF | TGTGCCAGCAGCTTGGGGAGCGGGGGCCTCACAGATACGCAGTATTTT
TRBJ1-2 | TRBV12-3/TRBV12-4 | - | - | CASSLDGFYGYTF | TGTGCCAGCAGTTTAGATGGGTTCTATGGCTACACCTTC
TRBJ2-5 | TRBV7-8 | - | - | CASSQGTQTQYF | TGTGCCAGCAGCCAAGGCACCCAGACCCAGTACTTC
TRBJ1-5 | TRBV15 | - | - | CATSRGGREDQPQHF | TGTGCCACCAGCAGAGGAGGCAGGGAGGATCAGCCCCAGCATTTT
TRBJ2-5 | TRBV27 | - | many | CASSFLDQETQYF | TGTGCCAGCAGTTTCCTGGACCAAGAGACCCAGTACTTC
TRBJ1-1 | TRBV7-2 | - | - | CASSLAPRATEAFF | TGTGCCAGCAGCTTAGCGCCAAGGGCCACTGAAGCTTTCTTT